Listed here are 13 T cell receptor beta chains from one sample, sequenced in a study of blood T cells in healthy people across ages. It was with a sample-barcoded 5' primer and a J-beta primer mix that a second PCR of about 6 to 12 cycles was run. TCRdb independently ran MiXCR on the 5' RACE reads; one entry per CDR3 protein. The sample shows over 500,000 distinct CDR3 sequences, roughly a quarter of them seen only once. The data were also submitted as part of a second study, on T cells of mothers and their children.

Sequenced material: blood. The receptors shown here come from a boy between 2 and 15 years old in good health.

This clonotype was observed a handful of times. This chain's CDR3 is CASSFEVLTTSTDTQYF. In DNA form, the CDR3 reads TGCGCCAGCAGCTTCGAAGTTCTGACAACGAGCACAGATACGCAGTATTTT. The chain employs TRBV5-1 and TRBJ2-3; D is uncertain. Trimming shortened V by 2 bases and J by 0 bases, and 16 bases separated the two germline ends. Germline V gene lookup returns CDR1 SGHRS and CDR2 YFSETQ. The CDR3 consists of 17 residues. Full variable domain (remainder filled in from reference TRBV5-1 and TRBJ2-3): KAGVTQTPRYLIKTRGQQVTLSCSPISGHRSVSWYQQTPGQGLQFLFEYFSETQRNKGNFPGRFSGRQFSNSRSEMNVSTLELGDSALYLCASSFEVLTTSTDTQYFGPGTRLTVL.

The rearrangement joins TRBV5-1 to TRBJ2-5, with 8 bases fitting TRBD2. Gene TRBJ2-7 matches the end of the DNA better, so the J call may be wrong. Per the germline V gene, CDR1 is SGHRS and CDR2 is YFSETQ. This CDR3 comprises 14 residues. CDR3 in amino acids: CASTSEGLAYEQYF. Written as DNA, the CDR3 is TGCGCCAGCACTTCGGAGGGACTAGCCTACGAGCAGTACTTC.

This clonotype has more than one count but fewer than ten. The chain employs TRBV7-9 and TRBJ2-1; tentatively, D is TRBD2 (6 bases). The V and J ends lost 5 bases and 6 bases respectively, with 26 bases between them. This CDR3 region has 18 residues. Germline V gives CDR1 SEHNR, CDR2 FQNEAQ (reference sequence). The CDR3 is CASSPNLRASAKVNEQFF. CDR3 DNA sequence: TGTGCCAGCAGCCCAAACTTGAGGGCTAGCGCGAAGGTCAATGAGCAGTTCTTC.

The chain uses TRBV3-1 and TRBJ2-1; no clear D gene. CDR1 and CDR2 from the germline V gene are LGHDT and YNNKEL (reference sequence). The germline V and J ends were trimmed by 4 bases and 9 bases, with 7 bases remaining between them. The CDR3 spans 11 residues. The CDR3 DNA is TGTGCCAGCAGCCTAGCTTTTGAGCAGTTCTTC. This gives the protein CASSLAFEQFF.

This clonotype was detected only a few times. The genes are TRBV5-4 and TRBJ1-2; perhaps TRBD1 as D (6 bases). The germline V gene has CDR1 SGHNT and CDR2 YYREEE (reference sequence). The CDR3 covers 14 residues. With 6 bases removed from V and 3 bases from J, the gap between germline ends came to 15 bases. The CDR3 reads CASTPSGGDYGYTF. As DNA, the CDR3 is TGTGCCAGCACCCCATCGGGGGGCGACTATGGCTACACCTTC.

V usage is TRBV12-3 or TRBV12-4 and J usage is TRBJ1-3; 8 nucleotides line up with TRBD1. Losses at the gene ends were 5 bases for V and 4 bases for J; bases not matched to a gene: 1. The CDR3 spans 13 residues. As DNA, the CDR3 is TGTGCCAGCAGTCGGACAGGGGGAAACACCATATATTTT. It codes for CASSRTGGNTIYF.

This rearrangement joins TRBV12-3 or TRBV12-4 to TRBJ2-1, with D hard to call. The DNA end is more similar to TRBJ2-5, so the J call may be wrong. This CDR3 is built from 13 residues. CDR3 sequence (DNA): TGTGCCAGCAGTTTAAAGGCTTTGGAGACCCAGTACTTC. This encodes CASSLKALETQYF.

On this clonotype itself: This may be a read error, as it is one base from a much larger clone. The CDR3 end shows no conserved phenylalanine or tryptophan, and so a read error is likely. The gene calls are TRBV28 and TRBJ2-7; possibly TRBD1 for D (5 bases). CDR1 is MDHEN and CDR2 is SYDVKM in the germline V gene. The V end was cut by 2 bases, the J end by 2 bases, with 7 bases between. CDR3 length equals 13 residues. Here the CDR3 DNA reads TGTGCCAGCAGTTTAGGGGCCGCCTACGAGCAGTACCTC. Amino acids: CASSLGAAYEQYL.

The genes are TRBV6-6 and TRBJ2-3, with a tentative D call TRBD2 (5 bases). CDR3 length: 12 amino acids. Germline V lookup: CDR1 MNHNY, CDR2 SVGAGI (reference sequence). Trimming shortened V by 8 bases and J by 5 bases, and 11 bases separated the two germline ends. The CDR3 loop is CASSDLGDTQYF. CDR3 DNA sequence: TGTGCCAGCTCGGACTTAGGAGATACGCAGTATTTT.

V usage is TRBV19 and J usage is TRBJ2-1; 7 bases fit TRBD2. The CDR3 extends over 16 amino acids. Trimming removed 4 bases from V and 5 bases from J; junction bases left unmatched: 11. CDR1 is LNHDA and CDR2 is SQIVND in the germline V gene (reference sequence). The CDR3 DNA reads as TGTGCCAGTAGTAAGTGGACGGGAGGAGACCACAATGAGCAGTTCTTC. As protein: CASSKWTGGDHNEQFF.

This clonotype has more than one count but fewer than ten. This chain joins TRBV5-1 and TRBJ2-5; 13 bases line up with TRBD2. The J call may be wrong; the DNA end is better matched by TRBJ2-1. Germline V gives CDR1 SGHRS, CDR2 YFSETQ. The CDR3 runs 18 residues. The CDR3: CASSLGLAGGLLQWEQFF. In DNA form, the CDR3 reads TGCGCCAGCAGCTTGGGACTAGCGGGAGGTTTACTACAATGGGAGCAGTTCTTC.

The chain is built from TRBV7-2 and TRBJ2-1; 7 bases map to TRBD2. The junction had 10 bases not matched to a gene; V was cut back by 7 bases and J by 4 bases. The CDR3 has 15 residues. Germline loops: CDR1 SGHTA, CDR2 FQGNSA. DNA of the CDR3: TGTGCCAGCACAAGGTGGACTAGTCGGTACAATGAGCAGTTCTTC. Translation gives CASTRWTSRYNEQFF.

The chain couples TRBV7-2 to TRBJ1-4; D is ambiguous. The CDR3 sequence is 13 residues long. Trimming shortened V by 7 bases and J by 6 bases, and 12 bases separated the two germline ends. CDR1 is SGHTA, CDR2 FQGNSA, per germline. CDR3 region: CASKRPGDEKLFF. In DNA form, the CDR3 reads TGTGCCAGCAAGCGCCCCGGCGATGAAAAACTGTTTTTT.